What follows describes a single T cell receptor beta chain. The data belong to a study of T-cell memory formation after mild COVID-19. TCRdb reanalysed the 5' RACE reads using MiXCR and keeps one entry per CDR3 protein. The sample has some 300,000 distinct CDR3 sequences, approximately 19% seen once; the top ten hold around 20%. The CDR3 is made up of 14 amino acids. CDR1 is DFQATT, CDR2 SNEGSKA, per germline (reference sequence). The trim removed 4 bases at V and 5 bases at J, leaving 9 bases unmatched. The sample comprised PBMCs or a T cell subset sorted from them (not recorded which). The V and J genes are TRBV20-1 and TRBJ1-1; TRBD1 agrees at 8 bases. The TCR originated in a man aged 18 to 35 who had mild COVID-19 (a few samples of this study predate the infection). Cell type and time point are not known. The CDR3 sequence: CSAILQGVGTEAFF. The CDR3 DNA reads as TGCAGTGCTATTTTACAGGGGGTAGGAACTGAAGCTTTCTTT.